Following are 20 T cell receptor beta chains from one sample sequenced in a study of identical twins. One entry per CDR3 protein, called by TCRdb with MiXCR from the 5' RACE reads. The table lists roughly 280,000 distinct CDR3 sequences, roughly 9% of them singletons. The same data also went into a second study, on yellow fever vaccine responses in identical twins.

The sequencing input was CD8+ T cells sorted from blood. These receptor sequences come from a young woman in good health.

This clonotype was observed at least ten times. The chain carries TRBV27 and TRBJ2-1, with 7 nucleotides matching TRBD2. The CDR3 is made up of 14 amino acids. The trim removed 0 bases at V and 6 bases at J, leaving 2 bases unmatched. Looked up from germline, CDR1 is MNHEY and CDR2 is SMNVEV (reference sequence). The CDR3 sequence: CASSLSAGVNEQFF. The CDR3 DNA is TGTGCCAGCAGTTTATCGGCGGGAGTCAATGAGCAGTTCTTC.

V gene TRBV20-1 combines with J gene TRBJ1-1, with D perhaps matching TRBD1 (6 bases). This CDR3 has 14 residues. V lost 0 bases and J 7 bases, leaving 15 bases between the germline ends. Germline CDR1 DFQATT, CDR2 SNEGSKA (reference sequence). CDR3 region: CSARDRGQSDEAFF. CDR3 sequence (DNA): TGCAGTGCTAGAGATAGAGGACAGTCGGATGAAGCTTTCTTT.

This clonotype was seen many times. The chain joins TRBV6-4 to TRBJ2-1; no definite D call. This CDR3 comprises 13 residues. CDR1 is MRHNA and CDR2 is SNTAGT in the germline V gene. Trimming shortened V by 0 bases and J by 7 bases, and 7 bases separated the two germline ends. The CDR3 DNA reads as TGTGCCAGCAGTGACTCAAGCGTGAATGAGCAGTTCTTC. It codes for CASSDSSVNEQFF.

This clonotype was seen a handful of times. The V call is TRBV4-3, the J call TRBJ2-3; no definite D call. The CDR3 sequence is 14 residues long. V dropped 1 base and J dropped 2 bases, with 7 bases sitting between them. Germline V gene sequence: CDR1 LGHNA, CDR2 YSLEER. CDR3 protein: CASSQVDLTDTQYF. The CDR3 bases are TGCGCCAGCAGCCAAGTCGACCTCACAGATACGCAGTATTTT.

This rearrangement joins TRBV14 to TRBJ2-1; D call uncertain. Per germline, CDR1 SGHDN and CDR2 FVKESK. Between the trimmed V and J ends, which lost 3 bases and 0 bases, there was a span of 18 bases. The CDR3 spans 18 residues. CDR3 sequence: CASSHLDPDKNSYNEQFF. The CDR3, as DNA: TGTGCCAGCAGCCACCTAGACCCGGATAAAAACTCCTACAATGAGCAGTTCTTC. The whole variable domain, remainder taken from reference TRBV14 and TRBJ2-1, is EAGVTQFPSHSVIEKGQTVTLRCDPISGHDNLYWYRRVMGKEIKFLLHFVKESKQDESGMPNNRFLAERTGGTYSTLKVQPAELEDSGVYFCASSHLDPDKNSYNEQFFGPGTRLTVL.

The rearrangement joins TRBV5-6 to TRBJ2-2, with 7 bases fitting TRBD1. CDR1 is SGHDT and CDR2 is YYEEEE in the germline V gene. Trimming removed 4 bases from V and 6 bases from J; junction bases left unmatched: 6. The CDR3 sequence is 14 residues long. CDR3 coding DNA: TGTGCCAGCAGCCCCCCGACAGGGTCCGGGGAGCTGTTTTTT. The encoded protein is CASSPPTGSGELFF.

This clonotype was recorded a few times. This chain joins TRBV28 and TRBJ2-7; tentatively, D is TRBD1 (5 bases). V dropped 10 bases and J dropped 0 bases, with 13 bases sitting between them. CDR1 and CDR2 from the germline V gene are MDHEN and SYDVKM. This CDR3 region has 13 residues. The CDR3 DNA is TGTGCCATATCACCTGACAGCTCCTACGAGCAGTACTTC. The encoded protein is CAISPDSSYEQYF.

In DNA, the CDR3 is TGTGCCAGCACAGGGTTAGGCTCTGAGCAGTTCTTC. It is translated as CASTGLGSEQFF. This chain joins TRBV27 and TRBJ2-1, with TRBD1 as a possible D gene (5 bases). CDR1 and CDR2 (germline): MNHEY, SMNVEV (reference sequence). Trimming left V 7 bases short and J 9 bases short, with 13 bases between. The CDR3 has 12 amino acids.

This clonotype was recorded many times. The chain links TRBV28 to TRBJ1-1, with D uncertain. Per germline, CDR1 MDHEN and CDR2 SYDVKM. The CDR3 spans 16 residues. V gave up 7 bases and J gave up 0 bases, with 18 bases separating them. CDR3 sequence (DNA): TGTGCCAGCACCATCACGCTCGCAGGCTTGAACACTGAAGCTTTCTTT. The encoded protein is CASTITLAGLNTEAFF.

The chain has TRBV6-2 or TRBV6-3 and TRBJ2-1, with TRBD1 as a possible D gene (6 bases). Germline V gene sequence: CDR1 MNHEY, CDR2 SVGEGT. Trimming removed 5 bases at V and 3 bases at J, with 17 bases between. This CDR3 has 16 amino acids. CDR3 amino acids: CASSPQGLSLYNEQFF. For the CDR3, the DNA is TGTGCCAGCAGTCCGCAGGGGCTATCTCTCTACAATGAGCAGTTCTTC.

Regarding this clonotype: This may be a read error: a much more frequent sequence differs by one nucleotide. The chain links TRBV7-9 to TRBJ2-5; D possibly matches TRBD1 or TRBD2 (7 bases each). Trimming left V 8 bases short and J 2 bases short, with 21 bases between. This CDR3 is built from 16 residues. The V gene's germline CDR1 is SEHNR and CDR2 FQNEAQ (reference sequence). The CDR3 loop is CASGLLTGEGQETQYF. Written as DNA, the CDR3 is TGTGCCAGCGGCCTATTAACAGGGGAGGGGCAAGAGACCCAGTACTTC.

This sequence joins TRBV15 and TRBJ1-3; 9 bases match TRBD1. This CDR3 comprises 16 residues. After removal of 7 bases from V and 2 bases from J, the junction contained 9 bases not matched to a gene. From germline, CDR1 is LNHNV and CDR2 YYDKDF (reference sequence). The CDR3 region is CATIDLQGATGNTIYF. The CDR3 DNA follows: TGTGCCACCATCGACTTACAGGGGGCGACTGGAAACACCATATATTTT.

This chain uses TRBV29-1 with TRBJ1-1; D may be TRBD1 (6 bases). From germline, CDR1 is SQVTM and CDR2 ANQGSEA. Trimming removed 6 bases at V and 6 bases at J, with 14 bases between. The CDR3 consists of 12 residues. CDR3 sequence: CSVQTGGPEAFF. CDR3 sequence (DNA): TGCAGCGTACAAACGGGGGGCCCTGAAGCTTTCTTT.

This clonotype came up a few times. The chain uses TRBV20-1 and TRBJ1-2; 8 bases fit TRBD1. The germline V gene encodes CDR1 DFQATT and CDR2 SNEGSKA (reference sequence). CDR3 length: 15 amino acids. The junction had 7 bases not matched to a gene; V was cut back by 1 base and J by 3 bases. This CDR3 reads CSARARDRIDYGYTF. The CDR3 DNA follows: TGCAGTGCTAGAGCCCGGGACAGGATTGACTATGGCTACACCTTC.

This clonotype was recorded many times. The V and J genes are TRBV27 and TRBJ2-7; 13 nucleotides align to TRBD2. Germline CDR1 reads MNHEY; CDR2 reads SMNVEV (reference sequence). Unmatched junction bases numbered 3, after V lost 4 bases and J lost 6 bases. The CDR3 is made up of 14 amino acids. CDR3 in DNA: TGTGCCAGCAGTTCCTGGACTAGCGGGGGCGAGCAGTACTTC. This sequence encodes CASSSWTSGGEQYF.

This clonotype was seen repeatedly, ten times or more. The chain joins TRBV4-1 to TRBJ2-3; maybe TRBD2 (6 bases). V was shortened by 6 bases and J by 6 bases, with 19 bases between the two germline ends. Germline CDR1 reads MGHRA; CDR2 reads YSYEKL. This CDR3 has 15 residues. DNA for the CDR3: TGCGCCAGCAGGGTAGGACGGGACTGGGGGGATACGCAGTATTTT. Protein sequence: CASRVGRDWGDTQYF.

This clonotype was counted only a few times. The chain has TRBV20-1 and TRBJ1-4; D call uncertain. Trimming took 3 bases from V and 0 from J, leaving 23 bases between them. The CDR3 loop spans 19 amino acids. In germline, CDR1 is DFQATT, CDR2 SNEGSKA (reference sequence). As DNA, the CDR3 is TGCAGTGCTAGGGCAAGGGAAAAGGGAAAATCTGCAACTAATGAAAAACTGTTTTTT. This sequence encodes CSARAREKGKSATNEKLFF.

In this sample, this clonotype turned up a few times. V and J are TRBV6-5 and TRBJ2-2, with TRBD1 identical over 7 bases. The CDR3 has 15 residues. CDR1 is MNHEY and CDR2 is SVGAGI in the germline V gene. The trim removed 2 bases at V and 5 bases at J, leaving 5 bases unmatched. This CDR3 is CASSYRQGGTGELFF. CDR3 nucleotides: TGTGCCAGCAGTTACCGACAGGGTGGAACCGGGGAGCTGTTTTTT.

The CDR3: CASSLVEPETQYF. The CDR3 DNA follows: TGCGCCAGCAGCTTGGTCGAGCCGGAGACCCAGTACTTC. The chain carries TRBV5-1 and TRBJ2-5; unclear D gene. The germline V and J ends were trimmed by 0 bases and 5 bases, with 8 bases remaining between them. The CDR3 runs 13 residues. CDR1 is SGHRS and CDR2 is YFSETQ in the germline V gene.

This clonotype occurred a few times. V gene TRBV6-5 combines with J gene TRBJ2-5; D assignment may be TRBD1 or TRBD2 (6 bases each). The V gene lost 2 bases and the J gene lost 2 bases, with 18 bases spanning the gap. This CDR3 spans 17 amino acids. CDR1 and CDR2 (germline): MNHEY, SVGAGI. This CDR3 is CASSYIATRGAQETQYF. In nucleotides, the CDR3 is TGTGCCAGCAGTTACATAGCGACGAGGGGGGCTCAAGAGACCCAGTACTTC.